These 9 T cell receptor beta chains originate from one sample sequenced in a study of molecular identifiers for immune sequencing clone quantification. TCRdb independently ran MiXCR on the PCR reads; one entry per CDR3 protein. The sample comprises about 10,000 distinct CDR3 sequences, roughly a sixth of which are singletons, and approximately 2.1% rests with the top ten. Sequenced material: naive CD8+ T cells from blood, with Jurkat cell RNA spiked in. Subset of the sample: FACS-sorted CD8+CD4-CCR7+CD45RA+ naive T cells. Receptors originate from a human donor in good health. Some libraries in this study had Jurkat cell RNA spiked in.

This clonotype was recorded at least ten times. The gene calls are TRBV27 and TRBJ2-6; no clear D gene. Germline V gene data show CDR1 as MNHEY and CDR2 as SMNVEV (reference sequence). Trimming cost V 3 bases and J 0 bases, with 3 bases left between them. The CDR3 is 14 amino acids. In nucleotides, the CDR3 is TGTGCCAGCAGTTTCTTCTCTGGGGCCAACGTCCTGACTTTC. It specifies CASSFFSGANVLTF.

By sample fraction, this clonotype is medium-sized (0.01 to 0.1%). V gene TRBV20-1 combines with J gene TRBJ2-7; 8 bases line up with TRBD2. The CDR3 has 14 amino acids. CDR1 and CDR2 from the germline V gene are DFQATT and SNEGSKA (reference sequence). The J segment lost 2 bases and the V segment lost 1 base, leaving 4 bases of the junction unmatched. CDR3 nucleotides: TGCAGTGCTAGAGGGACTAGCCCAACCTACGAGCAGTACTTC. It yields the protein CSARGTSPTYEQYF.

This clonotype was seen many times. The gene calls are TRBV7-8 and TRBJ1-5; D gene uncertain. In germline, CDR1 is SGHVS, CDR2 FQNEAQ. V lost 2 bases to trimming and J lost 10 bases, with 12 bases between them. There are 13 residues in the CDR3. CDR3 in amino acids: CASSLLGGPPQHF. The CDR3 bases are TGTGCCAGCAGCTTACTTGGAGGCCCACCCCAGCATTTT.

This clonotype has just one count. A much larger clone sits a single nucleotide away, making a read error possible. The rearrangement joins TRBV19 to TRBJ2-3; 7 bases align to TRBD2. Losses at the gene ends were 7 bases for V and 0 bases for J; bases not matched to a gene: 13. The CDR3 covers 17 residues. CDR1 and CDR2 (germline): LNHDA, SQIVND (reference sequence). The CDR3 sequence: CASNRLAPDPSTDTQYF. The DNA for the CDR3 is TGTGCCAGTAACCGACTAGCACCGGACCCTAGCACAGATACGCAGTATTTT.

This clonotype was counted ten times or more. This chain joins TRBV30 and TRBJ1-6; TRBD1 might be the D (5 bases). V lost 3 bases to trimming and J lost 10 bases, with 13 bases between them. The CDR3 sequence is 13 residues long. Germline V CDR1 and CDR2: GTSNPN, SVGIG (reference sequence). CDR3 amino acids: CAWSPAGGSPLHF. CDR3 nucleotides: TGTGCCTGGAGCCCGGCGGGGGGGTCACCCCTCCACTTT.

By share, this clonotype counts as medium-sized (0.01 to 0.1%). The genes are TRBV4-1 and TRBJ2-7; weak D call: TRBD2 (5 bases). The V and J ends lost 1 base and 2 bases respectively, with 6 bases between them. Germline loops: CDR1 MGHRA, CDR2 YSYEKL. The CDR3 spans 13 residues. CDR3 DNA: TGCGCCAGCAGCCAAGTACTAGCCTACGAGCAGTACTTC. This encodes CASSQVLAYEQYF.

For this clonotype: A much larger clonotype is one base distant, so this may be a read error. The CDR3 nucleotides are TGTGCCGGCAGCCCGACAGGGAAGGGCTACACCTTC. Protein sequence: CAGSPTGKGYTF. This chain joins TRBV14 and TRBJ1-2, with 7 bases identical to TRBD1. The CDR3 runs to 12 residues. Germline CDR1 is SGHDN and CDR2 is FVKESK.

This clonotype has at least ten counts. Compared with germline, one end of the junction differs, possibly owing to a read error. The chain is built from TRBV6-5 and TRBJ2-3, with D tentatively TRBD2 (6 bases). This CDR3 is 15 amino acids long. From germline, CDR1 is MNHEY and CDR2 SVGAGI. The CDR3 sequence is CASSATSFGTNTQYF. The CDR3 nucleotides read TGTGCCAGCAGCGCGACTAGTTTCGGCACAAATACGCAGTATTTT.

Relative to its sample, this clonotype is medium-sized. The DNA of the CDR3 is TGTGCCAGCAGTTACGTCCAGTCCTATGGCTACACCTTC. It is translated as CASSYVQSYGYTF. The genes are TRBV6-2 or TRBV6-3 and TRBJ1-2; D gene uncertain. The CDR3 loop spans 13 amino acids. The V gene lost 2 bases and the J gene lost 4 bases, with 8 bases spanning the gap. Germline-derived CDR1 and CDR2 are MNHEY and SVGEGT.